One and the same sample provided the 27 T cell receptor beta chains below, sequenced in a study of blood T cells in healthy people across ages. For the second PCR, which ran for 7 to 11 cycles, a sample-barcoded 5' primer and a J-beta primer mix were used. MiXCR, applied by TCRdb to the 5' RACE reads, yields one record per CDR3 protein. This table holds fewer than 1,000,000 distinct CDR3 sequences, under 55% found once. Sequencing input: blood. These receptors came from a man aged 60 to 69 in good health.

The chain uses TRBV29-1 and TRBJ2-3; TRBD1 matches at 8 bases. The CDR3 loop spans 13 amino acids. The junction had 2 bases not matched to a gene; V was cut back by 3 bases and J by 3 bases. Per the germline V gene, CDR1 is SQVTM and CDR2 is ANQGSEA. CDR3: CSVDRTGTDTQYF. CDR3 DNA sequence: TGCAGCGTTGATCGGACAGGGACAGATACGCAGTATTTT.

V usage is TRBV20-1 and J usage is TRBJ1-5; D gene uncertain. Germline V gene lookup returns CDR1 DFQATT and CDR2 SNEGSKA (reference sequence). V gave up 6 bases and J gave up 2 bases, with 17 bases separating them. The CDR3 consists of 15 residues. CDR3 in DNA: TGCAGTGCGACGAACAATATTAAGGGCAATCAGCCCCAGCATTTT. The encoded protein is CSATNNIKGNQPQHF.

This clonotype was counted at least ten times. The chain carries TRBV20-1 and TRBJ1-5; D possibly corresponds to TRBD1 (5 bases). V dropped 6 bases and J dropped 3 bases, with 15 bases sitting between them. The CDR3 has 14 amino acids. The germline CDR1 and CDR2 sequences are DFQATT and SNEGSKA (reference sequence). For the CDR3, the DNA is TGCAGTGCCAAGGACAATCGCCCCAATCAGCCCCAGCATTTT. Protein: CSAKDNRPNQPQHF.

This rearrangement joins TRBV6-6 to TRBJ2-5; 8 nucleotides match TRBD2. Gene TRBJ2-7 matches the end of the DNA better, so the J call may be wrong. CDR3 length equals 16 residues. Germline CDR1 MNHNY, CDR2 SVGAGI (reference sequence). This CDR3 is CASSYSVTTGGDEQYF. The CDR3 coding sequence is TGTGCCAGCAGTTACTCGGTCACAACGGGAGGGGACGAGCAGTACTTC.

The chain couples TRBV20-1 to TRBJ1-2; D is possibly TRBD1 (5 bases). Between the trimmed V and J ends, which lost 7 bases and 5 bases, there was a span of 17 bases. From germline, CDR1 is DFQATT and CDR2 SNEGSKA (reference sequence). This CDR3 comprises 13 residues. CDR3 sequence: CSVGMAGLYGYTF. DNA of the CDR3: TGCAGTGTTGGTATGGCGGGGCTATATGGCTACACCTTC.

The rearrangement uses TRBV12-3 or TRBV12-4 and TRBJ2-4; D is possibly TRBD2 (6 bases). This CDR3 has 16 residues. The V gene lost 6 bases and the J gene lost 0 bases, with 15 bases spanning the gap. This CDR3 is CASRYSGDLAKNIQYF. CDR3 sequence (DNA): TGTGCCAGCAGATATAGCGGCGACCTAGCCAAAAACATTCAGTACTTC.

The rearrangement links TRBV10-3 to TRBJ1-2; TRBD1 aligns across 7 bases. Trimming cost V 2 bases and J 0 bases; bases outside gene matches: 12. CDR3 length equals 18 residues. From germline, CDR1 is ENHRY and CDR2 SYGVKD. The CDR3 protein is CAISERGQTMSANYGYTF. The CDR3 DNA sequence: TGTGCCATCAGTGAGAGGGGACAGACGATGAGCGCTAACTATGGCTACACCTTC.

This clonotype has more than one count but fewer than ten. The V call is TRBV24-1, the J call TRBJ2-3; tentatively, D is TRBD1 (6 bases). Deletions cut 4 bases from V and 2 bases from J, with 12 bases between. Per the germline V gene, CDR1 is KGHDR and CDR2 is SFDVKD. The CDR3 spans 15 residues. CDR3 in amino acids: CATSEGQLATDTQYF. CDR3 in DNA: TGTGCCACCAGTGAAGGACAGCTTGCCACAGATACGCAGTATTTT.

This clonotype was seen at least ten times. This chain joins TRBV4-1 and TRBJ1-6; perhaps TRBD1 as D (6 bases). CDR1 is MGHRA and CDR2 is YSYEKL in the germline V gene. CDR3 size: 17 residues. The V and J ends lost 8 bases and 1 base respectively, with 18 bases between them. CDR3 loop: CASQRTARTSYNSPLHF. CDR3 bases: TGCGCCAGCCAACGGACAGCCCGAACATCCTATAATTCACCCCTCCACTTT.

This clonotype was seen only once. The V call is TRBV12-3 or TRBV12-4, the J call TRBJ2-2, with D possibly TRBD2 on 5 matching bases. The CDR3 is 12 residues long. With 7 bases removed from V and 7 bases from J, the gap between germline ends came to 10 bases. CDR3: CASNDYRGELFF. Here the CDR3 DNA reads TGTGCCAGCAATGACTACCGCGGGGAGCTGTTTTTT.

At least ten counts were recorded for this clonotype. V gene TRBV20-1 combines with J gene TRBJ2-7; possible D gene TRBD1, 5 bases. The CDR3 sequence is 13 residues long. Germline V gene lookup returns CDR1 DFQATT and CDR2 SNEGSKA (reference sequence). The ends were cut back, 1 base at V and 2 bases at J, with 9 bases in the middle. The CDR3 DNA is TGCAGTGCTAGAGGCCAGGGAACCTACGAGCAGTACTTC. Its protein is CSARGQGTYEQYF.

This clonotype has just a few counts. This chain links TRBV24-1 with TRBJ1-5; D unclear. V lost 5 bases and J lost 6, with 19 bases in between. The CDR3 consists of 16 residues. In germline, CDR1 is KGHDR, CDR2 SFDVKD. The chain's CDR3 is CATSGFQGLVGQPQHF. CDR3 nucleotide sequence: TGTGCCACCAGTGGCTTCCAAGGGCTGGTGGGTCAGCCCCAGCATTTT.

This clonotype was found a few times. The chain couples TRBV27 to TRBJ2-7, with D possibly TRBD2 on 6 matching bases. CDR1 and CDR2 (germline): MNHEY, SMNVEV (reference sequence). The V end was cut by 6 bases, the J end by 4 bases, with 22 bases between. CDR3 length: 16 amino acids. The CDR3 DNA sequence: TGTGCCAGCAGCCCGAACACCGGGAGTTCGGGGTACGAGCAGTACTTC. This translates into CASSPNTGSSGYEQYF.

Only a few counts were recorded for this clonotype. This rearrangement joins TRBV14 to TRBJ1-2; the D gene is possibly TRBD1 (5 bases). The CDR3 covers 14 residues. Germline values: CDR1 SGHDN, CDR2 FVKESK. V gave up 2 bases and J gave up 4 bases, with 11 bases separating them. The CDR3 is CASSQTGGSYGYTF. In nucleotides, the CDR3 is TGTGCCAGCAGCCAAACCGGGGGTTCCTATGGCTACACCTTC.

This chain connects TRBV13 to TRBJ2-5; D uncertain. Germline V gives CDR1 PRHDT, CDR2 FYEKMQ (reference sequence). The CDR3 covers 14 residues. Trimming left V 6 bases short and J 11 bases short, with 22 bases between. For the CDR3, the DNA is TGTGCCAGCAGATCAAGGTGGGCTTACAATGAGCAGTACTTC. Encoded protein: CASRSRWAYNEQYF.

The chain uses TRBV20-1 and TRBJ2-6; D unresolved. The germline V and J ends were trimmed by 1 base and 4 bases, with 11 bases remaining between them. CDR1 is DFQATT and CDR2 is SNEGSKA in the germline V gene (reference sequence). This CDR3 region has 15 residues. CDR3 sequence: CSARGKASGANVLTF. DNA of the CDR3: TGCAGTGCTAGAGGGAAGGCCTCCGGGGCCAACGTCCTGACTTTC.

J is TRBJ2-5 and V is TRBV20-1; no definite D call. Trimming cost V 6 bases and J 5 bases, with 19 bases left between them. Germline loops: CDR1 DFQATT, CDR2 SNEGSKA (reference sequence). This CDR3 contains 14 residues. The CDR3 protein is CSAGFPAVGETQYF. DNA of the CDR3: TGCAGTGCGGGATTTCCGGCGGTGGGGGAGACCCAGTACTTC.

The rearrangement joins TRBV5-1 to TRBJ2-7; the match to TRBD2 covers 9 bases. CDR1 is SGHRS and CDR2 is YFSETQ in the germline V gene. V was pared by 7 bases and J by 4 bases, with 9 bases of the junction left unmatched. The CDR3 is 14 amino acids. CDR3 DNA: TGCGCCAGCTTGCAAACGGGACTAGCTTACGAGCAGTACTTC. It is translated as CASLQTGLAYEQYF.

The V gene is TRBV7-2, the J gene TRBJ2-5; 7 positions agree with TRBD2. V shed 4 bases and J 4 bases; nucleotides not matched to a gene: 9. Germline V gives CDR1 SGHTA, CDR2 FQGNSA. This CDR3 has 15 residues. The CDR3 coding sequence is TGTGCCAGCAGCTCGGGGGGAACAAAGGGAGAGACCCAGTACTTC. It encodes CASSSGGTKGETQYF.

In this sample, this clonotype turned up once. The chain recombines TRBV3-1 with TRBJ2-1, with D maybe TRBD2 (7 bases). The CDR3 spans 13 residues. Germline CDR1 LGHDT, CDR2 YNNKEL (reference sequence). The V and J ends lost 0 bases and 11 bases respectively, with 11 bases between them. In DNA, the CDR3 is TGTGCCAGCAGCCAAGAGCGGGGGCGGAAGCAGTTCTTC. Protein product: CASSQERGRKQFF.

This chain uses TRBV12-3 or TRBV12-4 with TRBJ2-5; tentatively, D is TRBD1 (7 bases). V lost 4 bases, J lost 3 bases, and 15 bases lay in between. The CDR3 is 15 residues long. CDR3 residues: CASSSWRDSKETQYF. The CDR3 coding sequence is TGTGCCAGCAGTTCCTGGAGGGACAGCAAAGAGACCCAGTACTTC.

This clonotype showed up just a few times. V usage is TRBV27 and J usage is TRBJ2-7; D uncertain. V was shortened by 5 bases and J by 4 bases, with 12 bases between the two germline ends. Germline CDR1 MNHEY, CDR2 SMNVEV (reference sequence). The CDR3 is 13 residues long. CDR3 region: CASSDLPGYEQYF. CDR3 DNA: TGTGCCAGCAGTGACCTACCCGGGTACGAGCAGTACTTC.

This clonotype was recorded a few times. The V call is TRBV29-1, the J call TRBJ2-3; D gene unclear. The CDR3 runs 14 residues. The V gene lost 1 base and the J gene lost 0 bases, with 8 bases spanning the gap. Germline lookup yields CDR1 SQVTM and CDR2 ANQGSEA. CDR3 sequence (DNA): TGCAGCGTTGAAGGGGAAAGAAGCACAGATACGCAGTATTTT. Amino acid sequence: CSVEGERSTDTQYF.

This clonotype was counted a single time. The V gene is TRBV3-1, the J gene TRBJ2-7, with D perhaps TRBD1 or TRBD2 (5 bases each). This CDR3 is built from 14 residues. CDR1 and CDR2 (germline): LGHDT, YNNKEL (reference sequence). Trimming removed 5 bases at V and 2 bases at J, with 13 bases between. The CDR3 nucleotides are TGTGCCAGCAGCTCGGGACGGTTGGCCTACGAGCAGTACTTC. Its protein product is CASSSGRLAYEQYF.

The V call is TRBV6-1, the J call TRBJ2-1, with D possibly TRBD2 on 6 matching bases. Looked up from germline, CDR1 is MNHNS and CDR2 is SASEGT. The length of the CDR3 is 13 residues. The V end was cut by 8 bases, the J end by 6 bases, with 14 bases between. This CDR3 is CASGASGRNEQFF. The CDR3, as DNA: TGTGCCAGCGGGGCCAGCGGGCGCAATGAGCAGTTCTTC.

V is TRBV6-2 or TRBV6-3 and J is TRBJ2-5, with a weak D call TRBD1 (6 bases). With 6 bases removed from V and 3 bases from J, the gap between germline ends came to 11 bases. Germline V gives CDR1 MNHEY, CDR2 SVGEGT. The CDR3 totals 13 residues. In DNA form, the CDR3 reads TGTGCCAGCAGACAACCAGGGGAAGAGACCCAGTACTTC. Translated, it gives CASRQPGEETQYF.

The CDR3 coding sequence is TGTGCCAGCAGCCCACCGCCTACAGGGTTGAATACGCAGTATTTT. This sequence encodes CASSPPPTGLNTQYF. This chain uses TRBV28 with TRBJ2-3, with D perhaps TRBD1 (6 bases). This CDR3 spans 15 amino acids. Germline CDR1 reads MDHEN; CDR2 reads SYDVKM. V was pared by 6 bases and J by 7 bases, with 20 bases between.